This T cell receptor beta chain was recorded in a study of blood T cell repertoires in COVID-19 (dated by TCRdb to about 2020). With respect to the entire study: Collaborator samples came from the United States, Italy and Spain and covered acute and convalescent phases of COVID-19. The material from the prospective study consisted of cDNA or gDNA derived from T cells, B-cell-depleted T cells, or PBMCs. Deeply sampled blood TCRbeta repertoires from subjects exposed to, actively infected with, or recovered from COVID-19 were included in the dataset. The repertoires were made available in a free public database intended to serve as a resource for research on the immune response to SARS-CoV-2. Samples came from the ongoing ImmuneRACE study (first 160 participants) plus 1,254 subjects from 6 global collaborators. A de-identified subject ID, COVID-19 status, age in years and sex were almost always included in the sample metadata. HLA class I and class II types, where available, came from metadata supplied by the sample provider rather than from assay-based typing.

V loses 4 bases of germline sequence and J loses 5 bases, and the interval between the two ends is 12 bases. CDR1 MGHRA and CDR2 YSYEKL are derived from the germline V gene. The CDR3 holds 13 amino acids from the cysteine to the valine. Solely the CDR3 DNA is kept, with 39 bases framed from the first base. TCRbeta CDR3 regions were amplified from genomic DNA using the immunoSEQ Assay, a bias-controlled multiplex PCR. In the original analysis: The number of nucleated cells in each sample was estimated by amplification of reference gene primers within the assay. To quantify the absolute abundance of each unique TCRbeta CDR3 rearrangement, sequence reads were collapsed and filtered. For each sample, productive Simpson clonality was calculated by taking the square root of Simpson's diversity index across productive rearrangements. What TCRdb holds here is the immuneACCESS table cut down to in-frame rearrangements. Part of the clones is not present; checked against another copy, under half of the missing clones reflect an unresolved V gene, and the others are unexplained. The DNA was the basis for D and trimming; V, J and clone size are from that table. For this sample there are 200,000 to 250,000 clones; approximately 90% appear just once. The top ten constitute over 0.85% of the sample.

With respect to this clone: Its antigen target is currently unknown. Nothing much larger sits one base from this clone, and base qualities are not available.

Broad study findings and their caveats: The quantity of clinical and demographic metadata differed by source and by participant and was supplied without curation.

Participants in the prospective study were aged roughly 18 to 100 years, lived in some 24 United States geographic areas, and enrolled through a virtual design. To assign participants to cohorts, the prospective study relied on clinical history that participants themselves reported in a screening survey and a study questionnaire. Exposed participants had been in contact, within 2 weeks of entering the study, with a person who had a PCR-confirmed or clinician-diagnosed case of COVID-19. Mobile phlebotomists in the prospective study collected whole blood, serum and a nasopharyngeal or oropharyngeal swab from every participant. Additional blood draws and questionnaires over an approximately 2-month period could optionally be provided by prospective study participants. Blood samples from the prospective study were shipped frozen or at room temperature prior to DNA extraction.

The chain is assembled from TRBV4-1 and TRBJ2-7; the D segment could be TRBD1, given 5 matching bases. The material sequenced was PBMCs or T cells enriched from blood (not recorded which). The TCR comes from a man aged 45-60 years who had been exposed to COVID-19. The CDR3 here reads CASSPPGAHEQYV. At the DNA level, the sequence is TGCGCCAGCAGCCCCCCTGGGGCGCACGAGCAGTACGTC.